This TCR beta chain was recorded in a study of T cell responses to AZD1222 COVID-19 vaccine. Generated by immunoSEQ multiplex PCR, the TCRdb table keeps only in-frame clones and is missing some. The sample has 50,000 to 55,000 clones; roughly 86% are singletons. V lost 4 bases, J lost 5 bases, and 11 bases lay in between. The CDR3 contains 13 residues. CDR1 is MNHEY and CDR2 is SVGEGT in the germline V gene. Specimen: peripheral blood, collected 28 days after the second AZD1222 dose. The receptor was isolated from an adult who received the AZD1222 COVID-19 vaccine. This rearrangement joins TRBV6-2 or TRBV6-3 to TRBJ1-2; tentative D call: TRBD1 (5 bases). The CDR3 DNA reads TGTGCCAGCAGTTTTGGGACGGCTTATGGCTACACCTTC. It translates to CASSFGTAYGYTF.